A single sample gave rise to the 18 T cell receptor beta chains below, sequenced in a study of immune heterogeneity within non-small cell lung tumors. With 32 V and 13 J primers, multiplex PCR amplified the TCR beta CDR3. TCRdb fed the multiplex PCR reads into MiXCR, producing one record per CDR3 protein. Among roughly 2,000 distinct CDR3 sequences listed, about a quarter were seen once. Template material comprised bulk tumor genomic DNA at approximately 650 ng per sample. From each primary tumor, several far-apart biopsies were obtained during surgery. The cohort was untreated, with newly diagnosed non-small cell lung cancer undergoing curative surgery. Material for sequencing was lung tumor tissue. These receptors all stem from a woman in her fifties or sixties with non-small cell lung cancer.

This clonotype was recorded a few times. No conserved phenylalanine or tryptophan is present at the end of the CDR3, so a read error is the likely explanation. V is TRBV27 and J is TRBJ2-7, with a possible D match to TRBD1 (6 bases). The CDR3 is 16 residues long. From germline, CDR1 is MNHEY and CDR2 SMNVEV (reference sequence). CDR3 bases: TGTGCTCACCTAACTCGGGACACCAGACCTACCTACGAGCAGTACCTC. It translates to CAHLTRDTRPTYEQYL.

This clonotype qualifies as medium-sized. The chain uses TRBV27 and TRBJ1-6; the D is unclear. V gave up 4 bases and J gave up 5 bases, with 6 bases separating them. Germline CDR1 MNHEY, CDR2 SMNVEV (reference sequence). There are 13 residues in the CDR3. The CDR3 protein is CASSYDHNSPLHF. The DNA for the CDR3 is TGTGCCAGCAGTTACGACCATAATTCACCCCTCCACTTT.

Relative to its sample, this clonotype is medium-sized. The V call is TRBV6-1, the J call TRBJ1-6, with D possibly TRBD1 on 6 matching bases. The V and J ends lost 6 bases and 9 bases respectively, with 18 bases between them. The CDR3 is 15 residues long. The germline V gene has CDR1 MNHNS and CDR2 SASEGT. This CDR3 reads CASSPQGSAPSPLHF. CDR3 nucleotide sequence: TGTGCCAGCAGCCCACAGGGATCGGCTCCTTCACCCCTCCACTTT.

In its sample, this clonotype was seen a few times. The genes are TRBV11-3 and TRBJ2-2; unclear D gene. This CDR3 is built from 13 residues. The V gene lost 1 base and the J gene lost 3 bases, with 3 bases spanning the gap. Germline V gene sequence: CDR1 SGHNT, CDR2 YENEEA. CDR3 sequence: CASSLVYTGELFF. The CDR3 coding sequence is TGTGCCAGCAGCTTAGTTTACACCGGGGAGCTGTTTTTT.

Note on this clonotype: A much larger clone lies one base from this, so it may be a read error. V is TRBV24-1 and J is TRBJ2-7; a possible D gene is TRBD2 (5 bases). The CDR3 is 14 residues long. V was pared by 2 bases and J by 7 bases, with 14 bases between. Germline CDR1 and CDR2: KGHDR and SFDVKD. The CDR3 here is CATSDSPTSGEQYF. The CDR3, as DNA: TGTGCCACCAGTGATTCTCCTACATCGGGGGAGCAGTACTTC.

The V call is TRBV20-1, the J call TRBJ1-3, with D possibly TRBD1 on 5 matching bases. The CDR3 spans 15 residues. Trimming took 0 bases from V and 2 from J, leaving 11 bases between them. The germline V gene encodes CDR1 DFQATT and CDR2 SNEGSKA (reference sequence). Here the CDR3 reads CSAREGGEAGNTIYF. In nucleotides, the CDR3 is TGCAGTGCTAGAGAGGGGGGTGAGGCTGGAAACACCATATATTTT.

The CDR3 nucleotides read TGTGCCAGCAGTGAAGGGACAGGGAGGGCGGAAAAACTGTTTTTT. The encoded protein is CASSEGTGRAEKLFF. The chain employs TRBV6-1 and TRBJ1-4; 8 bases align to TRBD1. This CDR3 is built from 15 residues. V was pared by 1 base and J by 8 bases, with 6 bases of the junction left unmatched. The germline CDR1 and CDR2 sequences are MNHNS and SASEGT.

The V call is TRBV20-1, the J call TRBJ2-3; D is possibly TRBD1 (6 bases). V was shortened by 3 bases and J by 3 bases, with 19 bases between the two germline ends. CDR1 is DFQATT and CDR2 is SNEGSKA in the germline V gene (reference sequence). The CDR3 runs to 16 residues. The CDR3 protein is CSASGGAGLFTDTQYF. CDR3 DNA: TGCAGTGCTAGTGGGGGCGCGGGTTTGTTTACAGATACGCAGTATTTT.

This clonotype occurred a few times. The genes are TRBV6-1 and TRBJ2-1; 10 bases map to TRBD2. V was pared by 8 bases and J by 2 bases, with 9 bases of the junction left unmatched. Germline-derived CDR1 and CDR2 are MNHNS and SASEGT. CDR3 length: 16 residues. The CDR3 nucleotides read TGTGCCAGCCGCGATTCACTAGCGGGAACCTACAATGAGCAGTTCTTC. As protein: CASRDSLAGTYNEQFF.

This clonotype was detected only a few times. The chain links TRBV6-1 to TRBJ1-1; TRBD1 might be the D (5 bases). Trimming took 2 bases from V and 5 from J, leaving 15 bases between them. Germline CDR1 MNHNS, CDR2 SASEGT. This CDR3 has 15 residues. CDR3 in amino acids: CASSEYRGSGTEAFF. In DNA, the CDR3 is TGTGCCAGCAGTGAATATAGGGGTTCGGGGACTGAAGCTTTCTTT.

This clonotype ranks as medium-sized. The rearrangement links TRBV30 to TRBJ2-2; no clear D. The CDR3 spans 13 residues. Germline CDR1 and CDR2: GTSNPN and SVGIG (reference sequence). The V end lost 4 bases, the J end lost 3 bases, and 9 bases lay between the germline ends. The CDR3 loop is CAWTLKDTGELFF. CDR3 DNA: TGTGCCTGGACATTGAAGGACACCGGGGAGCTGTTTTTT.

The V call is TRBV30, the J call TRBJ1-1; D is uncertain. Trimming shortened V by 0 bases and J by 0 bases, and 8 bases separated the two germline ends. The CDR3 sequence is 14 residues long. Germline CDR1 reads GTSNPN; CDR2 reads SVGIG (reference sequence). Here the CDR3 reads CAWSVPGVNTEAFF. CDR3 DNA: TGTGCCTGGAGTGTACCAGGTGTGAACACTGAAGCTTTCTTT.

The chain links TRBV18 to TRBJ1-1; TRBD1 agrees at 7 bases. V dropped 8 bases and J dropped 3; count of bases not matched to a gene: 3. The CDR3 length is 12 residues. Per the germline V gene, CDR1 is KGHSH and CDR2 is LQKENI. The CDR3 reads CASRQGYTEAFF. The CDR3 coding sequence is TGTGCCAGCCGACAGGGTTACACTGAAGCTTTCTTT. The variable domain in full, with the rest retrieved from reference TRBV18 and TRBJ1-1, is NAGVMQNPRHLVRRRGQEARLRCSPMKGHSHVYWYRQLPEEGLKFMVYLQKENIIDESGMPKERFSAEFPKEGPSILRIQQVVRGDSAAYFCASRQGYTEAFFGQGTRLTVV.

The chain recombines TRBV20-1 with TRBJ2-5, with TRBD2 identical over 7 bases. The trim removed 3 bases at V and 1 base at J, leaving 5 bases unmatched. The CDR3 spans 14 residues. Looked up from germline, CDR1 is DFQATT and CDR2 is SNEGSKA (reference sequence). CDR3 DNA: TGCAGTGCTAGGTTGGGGGGGGGCCAAGAGACCCAGTACTTC. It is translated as CSARLGGGQETQYF.

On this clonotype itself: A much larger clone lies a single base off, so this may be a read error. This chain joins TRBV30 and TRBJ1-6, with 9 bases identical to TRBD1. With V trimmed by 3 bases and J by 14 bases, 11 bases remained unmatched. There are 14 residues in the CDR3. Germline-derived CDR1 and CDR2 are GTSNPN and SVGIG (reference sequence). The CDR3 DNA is TGTGCCTGGAGCATGGGGACAGGGCACTCAACCCTCCACTTT. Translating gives CAWSMGTGHSTLHF.

The CDR3 reads CSVDTGEGAAGELFF. CDR3 DNA sequence: TGCAGCGTTGATACAGGAGAGGGGGCGGCGGGGGAGCTGTTTTTT. This rearrangement joins TRBV29-1 to TRBJ2-2; 7 nucleotides align to TRBD1. Germline assignment: CDR1 SQVTM and CDR2 ANQGSEA. The CDR3 has 15 residues. The V gene end was trimmed by 3 bases and the J gene end by 8 bases; junction bases not matched to a gene: 12.

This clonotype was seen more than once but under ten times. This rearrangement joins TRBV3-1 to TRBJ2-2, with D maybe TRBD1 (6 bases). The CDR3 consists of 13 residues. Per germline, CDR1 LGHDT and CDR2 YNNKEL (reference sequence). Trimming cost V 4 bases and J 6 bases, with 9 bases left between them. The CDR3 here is CASSLRQAGELFF. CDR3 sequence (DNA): TGTGCCAGCAGCCTAAGACAGGCCGGGGAGCTGTTTTTT.

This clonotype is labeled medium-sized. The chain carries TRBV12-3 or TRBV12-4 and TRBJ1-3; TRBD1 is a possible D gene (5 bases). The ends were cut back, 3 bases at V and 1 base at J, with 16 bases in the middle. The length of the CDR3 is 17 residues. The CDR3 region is CASSFLSSGVSGNTIYF. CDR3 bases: TGTGCCAGCAGTTTCCTCTCGTCGGGGGTTTCTGGAAACACCATATATTTT.